The clone carrying this TCR beta chain was seen a handful of times. The protocol was immunoSEQ multiplex PCR, while the TCRdb copy is restricted to in-frame clones and leaves out a portion. The sample has 350,000 to 500,000 clones, about 88% seen once. No more than 2 weeks before study entry, exposed participants had met a case of COVID-19. This sample was taken from a study of blood T cell repertoires in COVID-19. Germline V gene data show CDR1 as SGHTA and CDR2 as FQGNSA. The CDR3 has 16 amino acids. Germline trimming cut 4 bases from V and 0 bases from J; bases unmatched to any gene: 3. The sequence was obtained from a woman between 18 and 30 years old who had been exposed to COVID-19. Sample: PBMCs or T cells enriched from blood (not recorded which). The chain recombines TRBV7-2 with TRBJ1-5, with 10 bases matching TRBD1. The CDR3 DNA sequence: TGTGCCAGCAGCTATCGACAGGGGGCTAGCAATCAGCCCCAGCATTTT. This sequence encodes CASSYRQGASNQPQHF.